The 22 T cell receptor beta chains given below trace back to one sample, sequenced in a study of T cell repertoires in cytomegalovirus infection. TCRdb independently ran MiXCR on the reads; one entry per CDR3 protein. There are under 350,000 distinct CDR3 sequences in the sample; about 9.1% occur only once, and approximately 2.3% lies in the top ten. Sequenced: PBMCs. The source is a human donor in good health (CMV status not recorded). Some clones in this sample may be carry-over from other donors' samples.

The rearrangement uses TRBV9 and TRBJ1-2, with D hard to call. Germline values: CDR1 SGDLS, CDR2 YYNGEE. Trimming removed 4 bases at V and 8 bases at J, with 15 bases between. CDR3 length: 13 residues. The CDR3 here is CASSPPTESGYTF. Here the CDR3 DNA reads TGTGCCAGCAGCCCCCCTACAGAGTCGGGCTACACCTTC. Looking up the rest from reference TRBV9 and TRBJ1-2 gives the full variable domain: DSGVTQTPKHLITATGQRVTLRCSPRSGDLSVYWYQQSLDQGLQFLIQYYNGEERAKGNILERFSAQQFPDLHSELNLSSLELGDSALYFCASSPPTESGYTFGSGTRLTVV.

The chain couples TRBV6-5 to TRBJ1-1, with D perhaps TRBD1 (5 bases). The CDR3 consists of 14 residues. V was clipped by 10 bases and J by 8 bases, with 23 bases between them. Germline V gene lookup returns CDR1 MNHEY and CDR2 SVGAGI. The CDR3 loop is CATSPLWGGKEAFF. CDR3 in DNA: TGTGCCACCTCCCCTTTGTGGGGGGGGAAGGAAGCTTTCTTT.

This clonotype has ten or more counts. This chain uses TRBV27 with TRBJ1-2; TRBD1 matches 9 bases. From germline, CDR1 is MNHEY and CDR2 SMNVEV (reference sequence). CDR3 size: 17 residues. V trimming: 6 bases; J trimming: 7 bases; junction bases outside the gene matches: 18. The CDR3 loop reads CASSPTPRDRETGGYTF. CDR3 nucleotides: TGTGCCAGCAGCCCCACGCCCCGGGACAGGGAAACGGGTGGCTACACCTTC.

This clonotype was detected many times. CDR3 region: CASSPQGKTQYV. CDR3 DNA sequence: TGTGCCAGCAGCCCACAGGGGAAAACGCAGTACGTC. The chain links TRBV6-2 or TRBV6-3 to TRBJ2-7; 7 nucleotides match TRBD1. After removal of 6 bases from V and 9 bases from J, the junction contained 8 bases not matched to a gene. From germline, CDR1 is MNHEY and CDR2 SVGEGT. This CDR3 comprises 12 residues.

Only a few counts were recorded for this clonotype. The V call is TRBV19, the J call TRBJ1-3; D remains ambiguous. Germline loops: CDR1 LNHDA, CDR2 SQIVND (reference sequence). Trimming left V 6 bases short and J 2 bases short, with 8 bases between. The CDR3 loop spans 13 amino acids. The DNA for the CDR3 is TGTGCCAGTAGGGGCACGGCTGGAAACACCATATATTTT. Translating gives CASRGTAGNTIYF.

This clonotype was counted between two and nine times. The rearrangement uses TRBV3-1 and TRBJ2-1; 7 bases are shared with TRBD2. The V gene's germline CDR1 is LGHDT and CDR2 YNNKEL (reference sequence). This CDR3 comprises 16 residues. The J segment lost 12 bases and the V segment lost 1 base, leaving 15 bases of the junction unmatched. CDR3 bases: TGTGCCAGCAGCCAAGTTTCTAGCGGAGCTACAATGACGCAGTTCTTC. It codes for CASSQVSSGATMTQFF.

This clonotype was seen repeatedly, ten times or more. The V call is TRBV19, the J call TRBJ2-6; TRBD1 might be the D (6 bases). The length of the CDR3 is 15 residues. V shed 3 bases and J shed 4 bases, with 10 bases lying between them. CDR1 and CDR2 (germline): LNHDA, SQIVND (reference sequence). The CDR3 here is CASSIMGAGANVLTF. For the CDR3, the DNA is TGTGCCAGTAGTATCATGGGGGCCGGGGCCAACGTCCTGACTTTC.

This clonotype has at least ten counts. V usage is TRBV20-1 and J usage is TRBJ2-1; 9 bases map to TRBD1. This CDR3 is 16 amino acids long. Germline V gene lookup returns CDR1 DFQATT and CDR2 SNEGSKA (reference sequence). The V and J ends lost 2 bases and 4 bases, in that order; junction bases with no gene match: 9. The CDR3 reads CSARTPGQGKYNEQFF. The DNA for the CDR3 is TGCAGTGCTAGAACCCCAGGACAGGGGAAATACAATGAGCAGTTCTTC.

This clonotype was counted at least ten times. The chain combines TRBV28 with TRBJ2-5; possibly TRBD2 for D (6 bases). With 2 bases removed from V and 1 base from J, the gap between germline ends came to 8 bases. The V gene's germline CDR1 is MDHEN and CDR2 SYDVKM. The CDR3 consists of 14 residues. CDR3 in DNA: TGTGCCAGCAGTTTAGCGGGGACCCAAGAGACCCAGTACTTC. Its translation is CASSLAGTQETQYF.

This clonotype came up a few times. The rearrangement joins TRBV7-9 to TRBJ1-4, with 8 bases aligning to TRBD1. J was trimmed by 8 bases and V by 2 bases; bases with no gene match: 10. CDR3 length: 16 residues. Germline V gene data show CDR1 as SEHNR and CDR2 as FQNEAQ (reference sequence). The CDR3 spells CASSLTSSGQVEKLFF. In nucleotides, the CDR3 is TGTGCCAGCAGCTTAACGTCCTCGGGACAGGTCGAAAAACTGTTTTTT.

On this clonotype itself: A read error is possible here, since a much larger clone lies one base away. The V gene is TRBV28, the J gene TRBJ1-2; D is ambiguous. The germline CDR1 and CDR2 sequences are MDHEN and SYDVKM. The CDR3 spans 12 residues. Trimming removed 1 base from V and 3 bases from J, with 3 bases in between. CDR3 coding DNA: TGTGCCAGCAGTTTATACGACTATGGCTACACCTTC. Encoded protein: CASSLYDYGYTF.

This clonotype was seen at least ten times. V is TRBV18 and J is TRBJ1-1; the D gene is possibly TRBD1 (5 bases). The CDR3 extends over 14 amino acids. Per the germline V gene, CDR1 is KGHSH and CDR2 is LQKENI. Trimming removed 2 bases at V and 4 bases at J, with 11 bases between. CDR3 bases: TGTGCCAGCTCACCAAGGGGTGAAGGCACTGAAGCTTTCTTT. Translating gives CASSPRGEGTEAFF.

This clonotype was recorded at least ten times. This chain joins TRBV9 and TRBJ1-1; D unresolved. The CDR3 extends over 13 amino acids. The germline V gene has CDR1 SGDLS and CDR2 YYNGEE. The V end was cut by 4 bases, the J end by 3 bases, with 10 bases between. The CDR3 DNA sequence: TGTGCCAGCAGCACGAGACACTACACTGAAGCTTTCTTT. It codes for CASSTRHYTEAFF.

This clonotype turned up a few times. This sequence joins TRBV20-1 and TRBJ1-5, with 8 positions matching TRBD1. The CDR3 totals 13 residues. Germline loops: CDR1 DFQATT, CDR2 SNEGSKA (reference sequence). V lost 5 bases and J lost 1; bases outside the gene matches: 1. The CDR3 loop is CSAWDRSNQPQHF. Written as DNA, the CDR3 is TGCAGTGCTTGGGACAGGAGCAATCAGCCCCAGCATTTT.

The rearrangement uses TRBV29-1 and TRBJ2-5; no definite D call. The CDR3 extends over 14 amino acids. The V end was cut by 0 bases, the J end by 3 bases, with 11 bases between. CDR1 SQVTM and CDR2 ANQGSEA come from the germline V gene. CDR3 residues: CSVEDVNWEETQYF. The CDR3 DNA reads TGCAGCGTTGAAGATGTAAACTGGGAAGAGACCCAGTACTTC.

In its sample, this clonotype was seen many times. For the CDR3, the DNA is TGCAGTGCTAGGGAGGGGGTTAATCAGCCCCAGCATTTT. Translating gives CSAREGVNQPQHF. The chain couples TRBV20-1 to TRBJ1-5; D may be TRBD1 (6 bases). Germline assignment: CDR1 DFQATT and CDR2 SNEGSKA (reference sequence). This CDR3 region has 13 residues. The ends were cut back, 3 bases at V and 4 bases at J, with 10 bases in the middle.

This clonotype was counted a few times. The V and J genes are TRBV5-7 and TRBJ2-1, with 10 bases lining up with TRBD2. TRBV5-7 is treated as an ORF (open reading frame) with a function not yet certain. Trimming at V came to 0 bases and at J to 5 bases, leaving 8 bases not matched to a gene. This CDR3 is 17 amino acids long. CDR3 nucleotides: TGTGCCAGCAGCTTGGCCACTAGCGGGGCCTTACACAATGAGCAGTTCTTC. This codes for CASSLATSGALHNEQFF.

This clonotype has a count of ten or more. The V and J genes are TRBV9 and TRBJ2-1; D unresolved. Trimming shortened V by 4 bases and J by 6 bases, and 8 bases separated the two germline ends. Germline V gives CDR1 SGDLS, CDR2 YYNGEE. The CDR3 extends over 12 amino acids. Here the CDR3 reads CASSRSTNEQFF. As DNA, the CDR3 is TGTGCCAGCAGCCGATCTACCAATGAGCAGTTCTTC.

This clonotype occurred many times. The CDR3 spells CASSLGGVGYTF. The CDR3 nucleotides are TGTGCCAGCAGCTTAGGGGGTGTAGGCTACACCTTC. The chain is built from TRBV7-8 and TRBJ1-2, with D unclear. The germline V gene has CDR1 SGHVS and CDR2 FQNEAQ. This CDR3 comprises 12 residues. The ends were cut back, 1 base at V and 8 bases at J, with 8 bases in the middle.

The chain carries TRBV19 and TRBJ2-1; 7 bases fit TRBD1. From germline, CDR1 is LNHDA and CDR2 SQIVND (reference sequence). Germline trimming cut 5 bases from V and 8 bases from J; bases unmatched to any gene: 6. This CDR3 spans 13 amino acids. CDR3 DNA sequence: TGTGCCAGTAGTCCCCGACAGGGAGATGAGCAGTTCTTC. This codes for CASSPRQGDEQFF.

This clonotype was seen many times. CDR3 nucleotide sequence: TGCAGTGCCCATGGGACTGGCTATGGCTACACCTTC. It codes for CSAHGTGYGYTF. V usage is TRBV20-1 and J usage is TRBJ1-2, with a possible D match to TRBD1 (5 bases). The germline gives CDR1 DFQATT, CDR2 SNEGSKA (reference sequence). This CDR3 comprises 12 residues. The V and J ends lost 6 bases and 4 bases respectively, with 12 bases between them.

The CDR3 nucleotides are TGTGCCAGTAGTATCGGGACAACCAGCACAGATACGCAGTATTTT. Its protein product is CASSIGTTSTDTQYF. This chain connects TRBV19 to TRBJ2-3, with D possibly TRBD1 on 6 matching bases. This CDR3 region has 15 residues. Germline CDR1 and CDR2: LNHDA and SQIVND (reference sequence). The V gene lost 3 bases and the J gene lost 0 bases, with 10 bases spanning the gap.